These 13 T cell receptor beta chains were all obtained from the same sample, sequenced in a study of control samples from healthy donors and cancer patients. The repertoire was sequenced with immunoSEQ multiplex PCR; TCRdb's copy has only in-frame clones and lacks some. The sample has about 110,000 clones; roughly 89% are singletons. Material: blood. The receptors come from a woman aged 45 to 65 in good health.

CDR3 DNA: TGTGCCAGCAGCCGTGGGACAGGGGGGCCTAATTCACCCCTCCACTTT. It specifies CASSRGTGGPNSPLHF. The V call is TRBV7-2, the J call TRBJ1-6, with TRBD1 matching 11 bases. Germline assignment: CDR1 SGHTA and CDR2 FQGNSA. With 5 bases clipped from V and 6 bases from J, the junction kept 6 bases outside the gene matches. CDR3 size: 16 residues. Looking up the rest from reference TRBV7-2 and TRBJ1-6 gives the full variable domain: GAGVSQSPSNKVTEKGKDVELRCDPISGHTALYWYRQSLGQGLEFLIYFQGNSAPDKSGLPSDRFSAERTGGSVSTLTIQRTQQEDSAVYLCASSRGTGGPNSPLHFGNGTRLTVT.

This clone was seen only once. The CDR3 DNA sequence: TGTGCCAGCAGCTTGGATTTCAGGATCGACACAGATACGCAGTATTTT. It translates to CASSLDFRIDTDTQYF. The chain links TRBV5-6 to TRBJ2-3; no clear D. The CDR3 is made up of 16 amino acids. The germline V and J ends were trimmed by 0 bases and 2 bases, with 13 bases remaining between them. Germline CDR1 is SGHDT and CDR2 is YYEEEE.

V usage is TRBV4-1 and J usage is TRBJ2-5, with 14 bases matching TRBD2. Germline V gives CDR1 MGHRA, CDR2 YSYEKL. The CDR3 length is 18 residues. Trimming removed 3 bases from V and 4 bases from J; junction bases left unmatched: 10. CDR3 DNA: TGCGCCAGCAGCCAGTCCGGGACTAGCGGGAGAATCCTAGAGACCCAGTACTTC. Its translation: CASSQSGTSGRILETQYF.

The V and J genes are TRBV3-1 (or the pseudogene TRBV3-2) and TRBJ1-5, with 11 bases matching TRBD1. The CDR3 covers 18 residues. Losses at the gene ends were 2 bases for V and 5 bases for J; bases not matched to a gene: 11. Germline CDR1 is LGHDT and CDR2 is YNNKEL (reference sequence). CDR3 amino acids: CASSQRGIGTGGYQPQHF. The CDR3 coding sequence is TGTGCCAGCAGCCAAAGAGGGATCGGGACAGGGGGATATCAGCCCCAGCATTTT.

The chain joins TRBV2 to TRBJ2-5; 9 bases fit TRBD2. With 5 bases clipped from V and 5 bases from J, the junction kept 12 bases outside the gene matches. Germline CDR1 reads SNHLY; CDR2 reads FYNNEI. The CDR3 has 16 residues. The CDR3 here is CASSSPSGVGRETQYF. As DNA, the CDR3 is TGTGCCAGCAGTAGTCCTAGCGGGGTGGGTCGGGAGACCCAGTACTTC. Supplemented by reference TRBV2 and TRBJ2-5, the full variable domain reads EPEVTQTPSHQVTQMGQEVILRCVPISNHLYFYWYRQILGQKVEFLVSFYNNEISEKSEIFDDQFSVERPDGSNFTLKIRSTKLEDSAMYFCASSSPSGVGRETQYFGPGTRLLVL.

The V call is TRBV29-1, the J call TRBJ2-1; D perhaps matches TRBD2 (6 bases). Germline V gene sequence: CDR1 SQVTM, CDR2 ANQGSEA. The ends were cut back, 6 bases at V and 7 bases at J, with 19 bases in the middle. CDR3 length: 14 amino acids. The CDR3 protein is CSVTLRDWANEQFF. CDR3 bases: TGCAGCGTGACCCTTCGGGACTGGGCTAATGAGCAGTTCTTC.

The V and J genes are TRBV24-1 and TRBJ2-3; D tentatively reads TRBD1 or TRBD2 (5 bases each). This CDR3 comprises 15 residues. Germline V gene data show CDR1 as KGHDR and CDR2 as SFDVKD. CDR3 sequence reads: CVYPHRQRTTDTQYF. CDR3 DNA: TGTGTCTACCCCCACCGACAGCGGACCACAGATACGCAGTATTTT.

The V gene is TRBV7-7, the J gene TRBJ2-5, with 8 nucleotides matching TRBD1. After removal of 2 bases from V and 4 bases from J, the junction contained 6 bases not matched to a gene. The CDR3 spans 15 residues. Germline V CDR1 and CDR2: SSHAT, FNYEAQ (reference sequence). CDR3 loop: CASSLSGGKGETQYF. The CDR3 DNA reads TGTGCCAGCAGCTTATCAGGGGGCAAGGGAGAGACCCAGTACTTC.

The chain employs TRBV18 and TRBJ1-2; D gene uncertain. Germline values: CDR1 KGHSH, CDR2 LQKENI. V was shortened by 3 bases and J by 2 bases, with 7 bases between the two germline ends. The CDR3 consists of 13 residues. The CDR3 sequence: CASSPWQNYGYTF. CDR3 DNA sequence: TGTGCCAGCTCACCCTGGCAAAACTATGGCTACACCTTC.

CDR3 DNA sequence: TGCGCCAGCAGCTTGGTGTCAACGAACACCGGGGAGCTGTTTTTT. This encodes CASSLVSTNTGELFF. V is TRBV5-1 and J is TRBJ2-2; D unclear. This CDR3 is 15 amino acids long. Trimming cost V 0 bases and J 0 bases, with 6 bases left between them. Germline CDR1 SGHRS, CDR2 YFSETQ.

The V call is TRBV7-2, the J call TRBJ1-1, with 10 bases identical to TRBD1. The V gene end was trimmed by 5 bases and the J gene end by 5 bases; junction bases not matched to a gene: 5. The CDR3 sequence is 14 residues long. Germline V gives CDR1 SGHTA, CDR2 FQGNSA. The chain's CDR3 is CASSGGQGWTEAFF. For the CDR3, the DNA is TGTGCCAGCAGCGGGGGACAGGGGTGGACTGAAGCTTTCTTT.

This chain uses TRBV7-9 with TRBJ1-3, with D unresolved. CDR1 is SEHNR and CDR2 is FQNEAQ in the germline V gene (reference sequence). This CDR3 contains 15 residues. V lost 5 bases, J lost 0 bases, and 11 bases lay in between. The CDR3 protein is CASSHRANSGNTIYF. The CDR3 nucleotides read TGTGCCAGCAGCCACCGGGCTAACTCTGGAAACACCATATATTTT.

The chain couples TRBV20-1 to TRBJ2-3; 8 nucleotides match TRBD1. CDR1 DFQATT and CDR2 SNEGSKA come from the germline V gene (reference sequence). The CDR3 consists of 16 residues. The ends lost 3 bases at V and 0 bases at J; junction bases unmatched: 8. Written as DNA, the CDR3 is TGCAGTGCTAGTGAAGCAGGGACAGGTAGCACAGATACGCAGTATTTT. Protein sequence: CSASEAGTGSTDTQYF.